A selection of T cell receptor beta chains follows, all from one sample in a study of vaccination and CD4 T cells after COVID-19. These receptors' antigens are unknown. TCRdb re-called the PCR reads with MiXCR, one entry per CDR3 protein. Among fewer than 7,000 distinct CDR3 sequences listed, approximately 74% were seen once. The sequencing sample was made of CD4+ T cells from blood, cultured in vitro. Receptors were obtained from a human donor who had recovered from COVID-19. The CDR3 runs from the conserved cysteine through the conserved F or W. A D gene is named only where the DNA matches it firmly. Clone size is shown for a subset of rows, as once, few, many or a class of expanded clone.

size,length,D,J,V,CDR3,DNA
-,14,-,TRBJ2-7,TRBV10-1,CASTPLSFCSEQYF,TGCGCCAGCACCCCACTTTCCTTTTGTAGCGAGCAGTACTTC
once,14,TRBD1,TRBJ1-5,TRBV5-1,CASSLEQGGQPQHF,TGCGCCAGCAGCTTGGAACAGGGGGGTCAGCCCCAGCATTTT
once,14,TRBD1,TRBJ1-1,TRBV10-1,CASSGGQGDTEAFF,TGCGCCAGCAGTGGTGGACAGGGGGACACTGAAGCTTTCTTT
-,15,TRBD1,TRBJ1-6,TRBV19,CASSPTGTVNSPLHF,TGTGCCAGTAGTCCCACCGGGACAGTCAATTCACCCCTCCACTTT
-,14,TRBD2,TRBJ2-7,TRBV2,CASGRVAGAYEQYF,TGTGCCAGCGGGCGGGTAGCGGGGGCCTACGAGCAGTACTTC
-,18,-,TRBJ2-3,TRBV10-3,CAISESSNGGVSTDTQYF,TGTGCCATCAGTGAGTCCTCCAACGGGGGTGTAAGCACAGATACGCAGTATTTT
-,16,TRBD1,TRBJ1-3,TRBV2,CASSGTGGRSGNTIYF,TGTGCCAGCAGCGGGACAGGGGGCCGCTCTGGAAACACCATATATTTT
-,16,-,TRBJ2-2,TRBV19,CASSIRRATNTGELFF,TGTGCCAGTAGTATCCGCAGGGCCACGAACACCGGGGAGCTGTTTTTT
few,17,TRBD1,TRBJ2-1,TRBV10-3,CAISESPGQGSYNEQFF,TGTGCCATCAGTGAGTCCCCGGGACAGGGGTCCTACAATGAGCAGTTCTTC
once,14,TRBD1,TRBJ2-7,TRBV7-2,CASSSATGPYEQYF,TGTGCCAGCAGCTCGGCGACAGGGCCTTACGAGCAGTACTTC
-,15,-,TRBJ2-1,TRBV24-1,CATSRGGVRSNEQFF,TGTGCCACCAGCCGAGGAGGAGTTAGGTCCAATGAGCAGTTCTTC
once,14,TRBD1,TRBJ2-7,TRBV20-1,CSAREIGTGNEQYF,TGCAGTGCTAGAGAAATAGGGACAGGTAACGAGCAGTACTTC
-,14,-,TRBJ1-1,TRBV7-2,CASSHGGLNTEAFF,TGTGCCAGCAGCCACGGTGGGTTAAACACTGAAGCTTTCTTT
-,16,TRBD2,TRBJ2-5,TRBV19,CASSIGDRTSGETQYF,TGTGCCAGTAGTATAGGGGACCGGACTAGCGGAGAGACCCAGTACTTC
-,13,-,TRBJ1-5,TRBV6-2/TRBV6-3,CASSYRDKQPQHF,TGTGCCAGCAGTTATAGGGACAAACAGCCCCAGCATTTT
-,17,TRBD1,TRBJ2-4,TRBV20-1,CSARENRDRRAKNIQYF,TGCAGTGCTAGAGAGAACCGGGACAGGAGAGCCAAAAACATTCAGTACTTC
-,13,-,TRBJ1-6,TRBV19,CASREQLGAPLHF,TGTGCCAGTAGAGAACAGTTAGGGGCACCCCTCCACTTT
few,15,TRBD1,TRBJ2-2,TRBV11-2,CASSLGQGDTGELFF,TGTGCCAGCAGCCTAGGACAGGGGGACACCGGGGAGCTGTTTTTT
-,15,-,TRBJ2-1,TRBV20-1,CSARDRGGAVGEQFF,TGCAGTGCTAGAGATCGGGGCGGGGCCGTTGGGGAGCAGTTCTTC
-,13,-,TRBJ2-4,TRBV24-1,CATSDHSQNIQYF,TGTGCCACCAGTGACCACAGCCAAAACATTCAGTACTTC
-,16,TRBD2,TRBJ2-3,TRBV7-3,CASSFASGGAGDTQYF,TGTGCCAGCAGCTTTGCTAGCGGGGGGGCCGGTGATACGCAGTATTTT
large,13,-,TRBJ1-5,TRBV7-2,CASSSRGDQPQHF,TGTGCCAGCAGCTCCCGGGGGGATCAGCCCCAGCATTTT
-,12,-,TRBJ2-7,TRBV20-1,CSARVSSVEQYF,TGCAGTGCTAGAGTCAGTTCGGTCGAGCAGTACTTC
-,15,-,TRBJ2-3,TRBV9,CASSVAPANTDTQYF,TGTGCCAGCAGCGTAGCTCCGGCGAACACAGATACGCAGTATTTT
once,17,TRBD1,TRBJ2-6,TRBV7-9,CASSPPGQGSGANVLTF,TGTGCCAGCAGCCCACCGGGACAGGGCTCCGGGGCCAACGTCCTGACTTTC
few,18,TRBD2,TRBJ2-7,TRBV7-2,CASSLVPASGKYFYEQYF,TGTGCCAGCAGCTTAGTTCCGGCTAGCGGGAAATACTTCTACGAGCAGTACTTC
-,14,-,TRBJ2-2,TRBV6-1,CASRGRGDTGELFF,TGTGCCAGCAGGGGCAGGGGGGACACCGGGGAGCTGTTTTTT
medium-sized,16,-,TRBJ1-5,TRBV12-3/TRBV12-4,CASGPRGASSNQPQHF,TGTGCCAGCGGACCTCGGGGGGCTAGCAGCAATCAGCCCCAGCATTTT
-,15,-,TRBJ1-5,TRBV20-1,CSAASDSFQSRPQHF,TGCAGTGCTGCGTCGGACAGTTTCCAATCAAGACCCCAGCATTTT
-,18,-,TRBJ1-1,TRBV7-6,CASSLGFTLHGRNTEAFF,TGTGCCAGCAGCTTAGGGTTTACTCTACACGGGCGGAACACTGAAGCTTTCTTT
-,17,-,TRBJ2-3,TRBV20-1,CSATYIRDRSNTDTQYF,TGCAGTGCTACGTACATCCGGGACCGATCCAACACAGATACGCAGTATTTT